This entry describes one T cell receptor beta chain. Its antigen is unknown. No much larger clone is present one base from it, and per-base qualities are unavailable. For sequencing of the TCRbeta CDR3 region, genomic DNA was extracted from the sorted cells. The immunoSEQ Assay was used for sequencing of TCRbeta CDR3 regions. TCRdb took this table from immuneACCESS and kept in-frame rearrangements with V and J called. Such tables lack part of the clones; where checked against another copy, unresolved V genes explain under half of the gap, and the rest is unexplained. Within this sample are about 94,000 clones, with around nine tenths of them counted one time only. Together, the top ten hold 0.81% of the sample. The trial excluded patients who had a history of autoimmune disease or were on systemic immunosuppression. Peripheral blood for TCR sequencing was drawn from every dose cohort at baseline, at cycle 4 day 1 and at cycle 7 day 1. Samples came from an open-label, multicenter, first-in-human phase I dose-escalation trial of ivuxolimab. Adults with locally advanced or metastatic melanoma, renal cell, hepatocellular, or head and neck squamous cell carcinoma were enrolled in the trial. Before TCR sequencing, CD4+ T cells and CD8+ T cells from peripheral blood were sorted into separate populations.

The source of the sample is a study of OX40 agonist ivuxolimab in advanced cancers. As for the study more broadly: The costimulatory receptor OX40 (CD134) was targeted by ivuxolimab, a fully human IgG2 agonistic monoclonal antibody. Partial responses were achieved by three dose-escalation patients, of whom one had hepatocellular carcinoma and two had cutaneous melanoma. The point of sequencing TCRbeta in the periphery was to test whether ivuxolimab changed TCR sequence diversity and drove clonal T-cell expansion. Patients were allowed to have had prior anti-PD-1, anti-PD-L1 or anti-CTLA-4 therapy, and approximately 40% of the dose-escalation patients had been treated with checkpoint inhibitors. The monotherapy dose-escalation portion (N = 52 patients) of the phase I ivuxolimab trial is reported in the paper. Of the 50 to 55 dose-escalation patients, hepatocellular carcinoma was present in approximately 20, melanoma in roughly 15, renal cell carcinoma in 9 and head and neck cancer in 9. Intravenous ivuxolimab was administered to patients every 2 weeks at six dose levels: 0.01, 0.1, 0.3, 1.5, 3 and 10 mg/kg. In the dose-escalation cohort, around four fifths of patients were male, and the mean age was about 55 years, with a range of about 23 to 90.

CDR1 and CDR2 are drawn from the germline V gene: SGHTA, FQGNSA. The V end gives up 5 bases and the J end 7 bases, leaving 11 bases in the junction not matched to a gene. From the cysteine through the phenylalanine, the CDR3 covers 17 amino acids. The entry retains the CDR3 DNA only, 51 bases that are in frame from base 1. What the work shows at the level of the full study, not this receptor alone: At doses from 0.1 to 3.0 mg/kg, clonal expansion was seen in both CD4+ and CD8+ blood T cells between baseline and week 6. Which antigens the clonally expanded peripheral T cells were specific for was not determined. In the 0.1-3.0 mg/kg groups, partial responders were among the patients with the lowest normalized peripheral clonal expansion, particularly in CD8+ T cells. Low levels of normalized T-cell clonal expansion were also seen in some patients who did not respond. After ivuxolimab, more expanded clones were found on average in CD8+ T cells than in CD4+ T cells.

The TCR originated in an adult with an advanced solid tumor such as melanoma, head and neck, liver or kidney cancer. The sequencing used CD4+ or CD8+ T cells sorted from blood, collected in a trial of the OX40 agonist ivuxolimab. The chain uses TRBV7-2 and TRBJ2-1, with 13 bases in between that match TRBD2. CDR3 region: CASSPNGLAGVNNEQFF. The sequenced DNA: TGTGCCAGCAGCCCCAATGGACTAGCGGGAGTAAATAATGAGCAGTTCTTC.